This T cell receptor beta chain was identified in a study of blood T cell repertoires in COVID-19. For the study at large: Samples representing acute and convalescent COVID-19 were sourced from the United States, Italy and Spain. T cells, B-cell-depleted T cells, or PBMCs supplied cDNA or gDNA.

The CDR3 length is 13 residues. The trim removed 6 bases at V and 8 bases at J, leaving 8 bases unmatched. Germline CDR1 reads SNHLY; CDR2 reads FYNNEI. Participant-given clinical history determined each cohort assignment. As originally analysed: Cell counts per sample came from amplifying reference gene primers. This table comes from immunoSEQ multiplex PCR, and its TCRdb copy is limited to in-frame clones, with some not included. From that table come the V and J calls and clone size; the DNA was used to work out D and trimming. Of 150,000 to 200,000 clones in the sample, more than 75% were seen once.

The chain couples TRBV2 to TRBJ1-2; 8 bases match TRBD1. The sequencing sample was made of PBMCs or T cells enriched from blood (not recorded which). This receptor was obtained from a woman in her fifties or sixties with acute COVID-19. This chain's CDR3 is CASRQTGVEGYTF. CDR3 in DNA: TGTGCCAGCAGGCAGACAGGGGTGGAAGGCTACACCTTC. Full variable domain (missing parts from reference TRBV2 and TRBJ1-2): EPEVTQTPSHQVTQMGQEVILRCVPISNHLYFYWYRQILGQKVEFLVSFYNNEISEKSEIFDDQFSVERPDGSNFTLKIRSTKLEDSAMYFCASRQTGVEGYTFGSGTRLTVV.